This T cell receptor (beta chain) comes out of a study of T cells in Graves' hyperthyroidism and ophthalmopathy. Study-wide background: At the time of initial diagnosis and before any treatment, peripheral blood was collected. Study-level results: Blood held most thyroid clonotypes expanded above 0.001 frequency.

In germline, CDR1 is GTSNPN, CDR2 SVGIG (reference sequence). The ends were cut back, 3 bases at V and 4 bases at J, with 12 bases in the middle. The CDR3 spans 13 residues. RNA transcripts gave rise to amplified TCR beta CDR3 regions. The study used the HTBI primer set for a first-round RT-PCR of the TCR CDR3. TCRdb re-called the multiplex PCR reads through MiXCR, storing one row per CDR3 protein. The sample yields hundreds of thousands of distinct CDR3 sequences, approximately 20% seen once. This clonotype has ten or more counts. No antigen is known for it. A patient was excluded if there was uncontrolled infection, other autoimmune disease, pregnancy or lactation.

The TCR was taken from a man aged 40-49 years with Graves' ophthalmopathy. Sequenced material: blood. The rearrangement uses TRBV30 and TRBJ1-1; D is undetermined. CDR3 sequence reads: CAWSTVMGTEAFF. CDR3 sequence (DNA): TGTGCCTGGAGCACGGTGATGGGCACTGAAGCTTTCTTT.